The 12 T cell receptor beta chains below come from one sample, sequenced in a study of T cell repertoires in cytomegalovirus infection. No antigens are known for them. TCRdb re-analysed the reads in MiXCR, keeping a single row per CDR3 protein. The repertoire holds 200,000 or so distinct CDR3 sequences, with roughly 34% as singletons. Sequenced material: CD8+ T cells from cultured PBMCs, taken from culture after CMV antigen stimulation. The receptor source for this set is a human donor in good health (CMV status not recorded). Some clones in this sample may be carry-over from other donors' samples.

In DNA, the CDR3 is TGTGCCAGCAGCTTGGTAGAGGTCACGGCGGGGGCCAACGTCCTGACTTTC. This translates into CASSLVEVTAGANVLTF. The chain recombines TRBV5-6 with TRBJ2-6; D gene ambiguous. Trimming shortened V by 0 bases and J by 4 bases, and 14 bases separated the two germline ends. Germline V CDR1 and CDR2: SGHDT, YYEEEE. The CDR3 length is 17 residues.

This sequence joins TRBV5-1 and TRBJ2-5; 10 bases fit TRBD1. The V gene's germline CDR1 is SGHRS and CDR2 YFSETQ. CDR3 size: 14 residues. V lost 5 bases and J lost 10; bases outside the gene matches: 11. The CDR3 reads CASSNRDRGYIQYF. CDR3 sequence (DNA): TGCGCCAGCAGTAACCGGGACAGGGGATACATCCAGTACTTC.

In this sample, this clonotype turned up many times. The V and J genes are TRBV7-8 and TRBJ2-5; unclear D gene. The V end was cut by 4 bases, the J end by 1 base, with 1 base between. Germline CDR1 is SGHVS and CDR2 is FQNEAQ. The CDR3 loop spans 11 amino acids. CDR3 protein: CASSSQETQYF. As DNA, the CDR3 is TGTGCCAGCAGCTCCCAAGAGACCCAGTACTTC.

This clonotype was observed a few times. V gene TRBV7-2 combines with J gene TRBJ2-5, with D unresolved. V lost 4 bases and J lost 7, with 13 bases in between. The CDR3 runs to 13 residues. From germline, CDR1 is SGHTA and CDR2 FQGNSA. The CDR3 region has the DNA TGTGCCAGCAGCTCCAAGGCTAAAAGGACCCAGTACTTC. This sequence encodes CASSSKAKRTQYF.

The V and J genes are TRBV6-4 and TRBJ1-2; D remains ambiguous. In germline, CDR1 is MRHNA, CDR2 SNTAGT. With 3 bases removed from V and 7 bases from J, the gap between germline ends came to 18 bases. This CDR3 has 15 residues. CDR3: CASSDRAGRVGGYTF. The CDR3 DNA is TGTGCCAGCAGTGATCGGGCTGGGAGGGTCGGTGGCTACACCTTC.

The chain combines TRBV7-2 with TRBJ2-7; 8 bases match TRBD2. The CDR3 has 15 amino acids. Germline loops: CDR1 SGHTA, CDR2 FQGNSA. With 1 base clipped from V and 0 bases from J, the junction kept 2 bases outside the gene matches. The DNA for the CDR3 is TGTGCCAGCAGCTTAGGGGCGGGAGGCTCCTACGAGCAGTACTTC. Its protein is CASSLGAGGSYEQYF.

This clonotype was counted once. This chain connects TRBV19 to TRBJ2-5; the D is unclear. The CDR3 contains 15 residues. Germline assignment: CDR1 LNHDA and CDR2 SQIVND (reference sequence). V was shortened by 3 bases and J by 5 bases, with 16 bases between the two germline ends. The chain's CDR3 is CASSMLTVPTETQYF. The CDR3 DNA sequence: TGTGCCAGTAGTATGCTCACGGTTCCCACGGAGACCCAGTACTTC.

This clonotype was seen repeatedly, ten times or more. The CDR3 loop reads CASSLGLEGSNQPQHF. The CDR3 region has the DNA TGTGCCAGCAGCTTAGGGTTGGAGGGAAGCAATCAGCCCCAGCATTTT. This chain links TRBV7-8 with TRBJ1-5; D uncertain. Per germline, CDR1 SGHVS and CDR2 FQNEAQ. The ends were cut back, 1 base at V and 1 base at J, with 11 bases in the middle. The CDR3 spans 16 residues.

The CDR3 spells CASSPPGSGTDTQYF. The CDR3 DNA reads TGTGCCAGCAGCCCGCCTGGTAGCGGTACAGATACGCAGTATTTT. The V gene is TRBV7-3, the J gene TRBJ2-3; a weak D match, TRBD2 (6 bases). The CDR3 is 15 amino acids. The V gene lost 5 bases and the J gene lost 3 bases, with 15 bases spanning the gap. From germline, CDR1 is SGHTA and CDR2 FQGTGA. Combining the CDR3 with reference TRBV7-3 and TRBJ2-3 gives the whole variable domain GAGVSQTPSNKVTEKGKYVELRCDPISGHTALYWYRQSLGQGPEFLIYFQGTGAADDSGLPNDRFFAVRPEGSVSTLKIQRTERGDSAVYLCASSPPGSGTDTQYFGPGTRLTVL.

This chain joins TRBV2 and TRBJ2-4; 8 nucleotides agree with TRBD2. The CDR3 is 17 residues long. After removal of 2 bases from V and 0 bases from J, the junction contained 6 bases not matched to a gene. Germline CDR1 is SNHLY and CDR2 is FYNNEI. As DNA, the CDR3 is TGTGCCAGCAGTGAAACGGAGCGGGGGTTAGCCAAAAACATTCAGTACTTC. This sequence encodes CASSETERGLAKNIQYF.

This clonotype was seen only a few times. The chain uses TRBV12-3 or TRBV12-4 and TRBJ1-1; D gene uncertain. CDR3 length equals 13 residues. V dropped 2 bases and J dropped 7 bases, with 11 bases sitting between them. CDR3 nucleotide sequence: TGTGCCAGCAGTTTAACCCCCGGGAGTGAAGCTTTCTTT. Translation gives CASSLTPGSEAFF.

This clonotype was observed a handful of times. This sequence joins TRBV20-1 and TRBJ2-7; D possibly uses TRBD1 or TRBD2 (6 bases each). Trimming removed 6 bases from V and 0 bases from J, with 15 bases in between. Germline assignment: CDR1 DFQATT and CDR2 SNEGSKA (reference sequence). The CDR3 runs 14 residues. CDR3 region: CSAQRGENSYEQYF. For the CDR3, the DNA is TGCAGTGCCCAGAGGGGGGAGAACTCCTACGAGCAGTACTTC.